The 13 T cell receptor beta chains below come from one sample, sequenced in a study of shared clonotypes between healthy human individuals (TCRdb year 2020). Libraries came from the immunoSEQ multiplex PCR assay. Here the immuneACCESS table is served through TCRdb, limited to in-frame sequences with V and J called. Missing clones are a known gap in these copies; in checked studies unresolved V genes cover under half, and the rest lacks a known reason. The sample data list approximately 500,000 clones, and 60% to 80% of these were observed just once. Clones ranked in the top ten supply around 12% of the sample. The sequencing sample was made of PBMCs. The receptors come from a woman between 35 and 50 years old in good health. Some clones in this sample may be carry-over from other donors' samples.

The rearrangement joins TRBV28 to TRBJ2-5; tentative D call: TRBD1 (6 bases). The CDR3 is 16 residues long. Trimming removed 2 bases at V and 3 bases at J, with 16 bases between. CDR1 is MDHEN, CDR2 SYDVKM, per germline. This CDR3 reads CASSLEEGETEETQYF. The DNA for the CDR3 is TGTGCCAGCAGTTTAGAAGAGGGGGAGACCGAAGAGACCCAGTACTTC.

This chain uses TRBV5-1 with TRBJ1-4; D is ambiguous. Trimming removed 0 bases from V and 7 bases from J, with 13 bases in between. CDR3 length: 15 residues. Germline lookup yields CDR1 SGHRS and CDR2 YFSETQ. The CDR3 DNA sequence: TGCGCCAGCAGCTTGGGGTTAACCCGGAGTGAAAAACTGTTTTTT. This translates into CASSLGLTRSEKLFF.

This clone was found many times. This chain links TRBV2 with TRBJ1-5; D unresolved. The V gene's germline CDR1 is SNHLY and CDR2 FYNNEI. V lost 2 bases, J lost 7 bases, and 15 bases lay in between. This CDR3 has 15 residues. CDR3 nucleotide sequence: TGTGCCAGCAGTGAATCCAGACTGGAGGCCCAGCCCCAGCATTTT. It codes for CASSESRLEAQPQHF.

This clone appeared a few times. The CDR3 protein is CASSLVAESFSGANVLTF. CDR3 DNA: TGTGCCAGCAGCTTAGTGGCCGAATCCTTCTCTGGGGCCAACGTCCTGACTTTC. The rearrangement joins TRBV7-9 to TRBJ2-6, with D uncertain. Trimming stripped 1 base from V and 0 bases from J, with 13 bases between. The germline V gene encodes CDR1 SEHNR and CDR2 FQNEAQ (reference sequence). The CDR3 is 18 amino acids.

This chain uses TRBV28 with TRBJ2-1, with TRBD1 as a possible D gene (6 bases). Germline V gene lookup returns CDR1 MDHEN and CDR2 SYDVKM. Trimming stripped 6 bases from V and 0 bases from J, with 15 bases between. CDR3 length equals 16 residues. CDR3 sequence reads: CASSTLDRSSYNEQFF. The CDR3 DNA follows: TGTGCCAGCAGCACCCTCGACAGGAGCTCCTACAATGAGCAGTTCTTC. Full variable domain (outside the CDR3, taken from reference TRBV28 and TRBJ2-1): DVKVTQSSRYLVKRTGEKVFLECVQDMDHENMFWYRQDPGLGLRLIYFSYDVKMKEKGDIPEGYSVSREKKERFSLILESASTNQTSMYLCASSTLDRSSYNEQFFGPGTRLTVL.

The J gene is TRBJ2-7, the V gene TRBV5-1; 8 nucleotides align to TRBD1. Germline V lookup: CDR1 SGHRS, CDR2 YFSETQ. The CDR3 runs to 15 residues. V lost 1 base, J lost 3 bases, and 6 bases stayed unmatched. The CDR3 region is CASSLTTGVDYEQYF. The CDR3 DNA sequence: TGCGCCAGCAGCTTGACGACAGGGGTTGACTACGAGCAGTACTTC.

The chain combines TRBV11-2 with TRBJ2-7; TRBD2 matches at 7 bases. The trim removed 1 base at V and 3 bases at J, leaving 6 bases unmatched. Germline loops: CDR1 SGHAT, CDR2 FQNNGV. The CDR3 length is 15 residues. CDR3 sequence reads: CASSLGGRGIYEQYF. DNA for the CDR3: TGTGCCAGCAGCTTAGGAGGGAGGGGTATCTACGAGCAGTACTTC.

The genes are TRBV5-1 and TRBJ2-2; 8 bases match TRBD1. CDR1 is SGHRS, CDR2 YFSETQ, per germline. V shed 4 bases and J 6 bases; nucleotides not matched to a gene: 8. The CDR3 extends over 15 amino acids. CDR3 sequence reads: CASSMGRGQPGELFF. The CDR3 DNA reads TGCGCCAGCAGCATGGGCAGGGGGCAACCCGGGGAGCTGTTTTTT.

The CDR3 region has the DNA TGTGCCAGCAGTTCAGCGGGAGACGGGCAAGAGACCCAGTACTTC. This encodes CASSSAGDGQETQYF. The V call is TRBV28, the J call TRBJ2-5; the match to TRBD2 covers 8 bases. This CDR3 has 15 amino acids. Looked up from germline, CDR1 is MDHEN and CDR2 is SYDVKM. With V trimmed by 4 bases and J by 2 bases, 6 bases remained unmatched.

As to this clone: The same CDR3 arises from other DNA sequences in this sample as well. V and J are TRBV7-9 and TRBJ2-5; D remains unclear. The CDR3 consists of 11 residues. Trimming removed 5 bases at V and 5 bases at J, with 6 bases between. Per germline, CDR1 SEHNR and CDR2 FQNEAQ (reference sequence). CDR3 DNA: TGTGCCAGCAGCCCGCTGGAGACCCAGTACTTC. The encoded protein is CASSPLETQYF.

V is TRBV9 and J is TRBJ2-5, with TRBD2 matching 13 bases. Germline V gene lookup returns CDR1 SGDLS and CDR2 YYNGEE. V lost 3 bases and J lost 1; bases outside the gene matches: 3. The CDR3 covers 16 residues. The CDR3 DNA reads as TGTGCCAGCAGCGCCCGGACTAGCGGGGGCCAAGAGACCCAGTACTTC. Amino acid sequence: CASSARTSGGQETQYF.

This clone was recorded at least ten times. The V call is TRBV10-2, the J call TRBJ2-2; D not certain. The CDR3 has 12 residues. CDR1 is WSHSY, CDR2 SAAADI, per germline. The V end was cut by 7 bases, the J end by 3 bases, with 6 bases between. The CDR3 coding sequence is TGCGCCAGCATTCACGACACCGGGGAGCTGTTTTTT. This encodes CASIHDTGELFF.

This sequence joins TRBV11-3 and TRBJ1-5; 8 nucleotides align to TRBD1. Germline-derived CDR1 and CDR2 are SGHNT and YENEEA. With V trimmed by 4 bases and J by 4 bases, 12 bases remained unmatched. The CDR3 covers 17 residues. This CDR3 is CASSSADREPHNQPQHF. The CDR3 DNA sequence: TGTGCCAGCAGCTCGGCGGACAGGGAACCCCATAATCAGCCCCAGCATTTT.